Sequencing of this T cell receptor beta chain was carried out in a study of identical twins. TCRdb ran MiXCR on the 5' RACE reads and lists one entry per CDR3 protein. The table lists more than 1.5 million distinct CDR3 sequences, about 30% of them singletons. The CDR3 has 16 amino acids. V lost 5 bases and J lost 4; bases outside the gene matches: 8. The germline V gene has CDR1 SGHTA and CDR2 FQGNSA. The specimen sequenced was cord blood. The TCR originated in a newborn girl in good health. This rearrangement joins TRBV7-2 to TRBJ2-3, with 11 nucleotides matching TRBD2. In nucleotides, the CDR3 is TGTGCCAGCAGCCCGCGACTAGCGGGGAGTGCAGATACGCAGTATTTT. This translates into CASSPRLAGSADTQYF.